The next 30 T cell receptor beta chains were all read from a single sample in a study of T cells in Graves' hyperthyroidism and ophthalmopathy. Authors of the study amplified TCR beta CDR3 regions from RNA transcripts. The study used the HTBI primer set for a first-round RT-PCR of the TCR CDR3. TCRdb re-derived calls from the multiplex PCR reads in MiXCR, one entry per CDR3 protein. The profile shows 90,000 to 120,000 distinct CDR3 sequences, about 17% of them singletons. The specimen sequenced was blood. These receptors were obtained from a woman between 50 and 59 years old with Graves' hyperthyroidism.

This chain joins TRBV11-2 and TRBJ2-5; weak D call: TRBD2 (5 bases). Germline V CDR1 and CDR2: SGHAT, FQNNGV. The CDR3 sequence is 14 residues long. V was cut by 0 bases and J by 2 bases, with 7 bases left in between. CDR3 coding DNA: TGTGCCAGCAGCTTAGAGCGGGTACAAGAGACCCAGTACTTC. Translation gives CASSLERVQETQYF.

There are many counts of this clonotype. The rearrangement joins TRBV20-1 to TRBJ2-1; the match to TRBD2 covers 12 bases. J was trimmed by 7 bases and V by 1 base; bases with no gene match: 11. In germline, CDR1 is DFQATT, CDR2 SNEGSKA (reference sequence). CDR3 length equals 17 residues. The CDR3 coding sequence is TGCAGTGCTAGAGTATATCGGACTAGCGGGACGGGGAATGAGCAGTTCTTC. This sequence encodes CSARVYRTSGTGNEQFF.

This clonotype showed up many times. The chain couples TRBV5-1 to TRBJ2-1; D not certain. Germline values: CDR1 SGHRS, CDR2 YFSETQ. V was shortened by 1 base and J by 9 bases, with 8 bases between the two germline ends. The CDR3 runs 12 residues. For the CDR3, the DNA is TGCGCCAGCAGCTTGAATCATGGTGAGCAGTTCTTC. Its translation: CASSLNHGEQFF.

This clonotype appeared many times. The V and J genes are TRBV10-3 and TRBJ1-1; D remains unclear. Germline loops: CDR1 ENHRY, CDR2 SYGVKD. The CDR3 totals 11 residues. V was pared by 4 bases and J by 5 bases, with 5 bases between. This CDR3 is CAISGGTEAFF. For the CDR3, the DNA is TGTGCCATCAGTGGGGGAACTGAAGCTTTCTTT.

This clonotype was recorded at least ten times. J is TRBJ2-3 and V is TRBV3-1; a possible D gene is TRBD1 (7 bases). With 0 bases removed from V and 4 bases from J, the gap between germline ends came to 17 bases. The CDR3 consists of 17 residues. Germline CDR1 and CDR2: LGHDT and YNNKEL (reference sequence). CDR3 in amino acids: CASSQEVGGGASDTQYF. The CDR3 DNA sequence: TGTGCCAGCAGCCAAGAAGTCGGAGGGGGCGCGTCAGATACGCAGTATTTT.

This clonotype was picked up many times. The CDR3 sequence is CASSGGPKGQYF. The CDR3 region has the DNA TGCGCCAGCAGTGGAGGACCAAAAGGGCAGTACTTC. The rearrangement links TRBV10-2 to TRBJ2-7; D is undetermined. With 4 bases removed from V and 9 bases from J, the gap between germline ends came to 13 bases. The CDR3 spans 12 residues. The germline gives CDR1 WSHSY, CDR2 SAAADI.

At least ten counts were recorded for this clonotype. This chain uses TRBV20-1 with TRBJ2-3, with 12 positions matching TRBD2. This CDR3 spans 18 amino acids. With V trimmed by 1 base and J by 1 base, 9 bases remained unmatched. CDR1 and CDR2 from the germline V gene are DFQATT and SNEGSKA (reference sequence). CDR3 bases: TGCAGTGCTAGAGGGGCTAGCGGGAGGGCCATCGGCACAGATACGCAGTATTTT. This gives the protein CSARGASGRAIGTDTQYF.

This clonotype was seen ten or more times. The chain has TRBV12-5 and TRBJ2-1, with D possibly TRBD1 on 6 matching bases. Germline V gene sequence: CDR1 LGHNT, CDR2 FRNRAP. The CDR3 has 13 amino acids. Trimming took off 3 bases at V and 7 bases at J, with 10 bases between the two ends. This CDR3 is CASGLYRDNEQFF. In DNA form, the CDR3 reads TGTGCTAGTGGTTTATACAGGGATAATGAGCAGTTCTTC.

In its sample, this clonotype was seen many times. The gene calls are TRBV18 and TRBJ1-4; D call uncertain. CDR3 size: 15 residues. Germline-derived CDR1 and CDR2 are KGHSH and LQKENI. V lost 4 bases, J lost 1 base, and 10 bases lay in between. The CDR3 DNA is TGTGCCAGCTCACTCACGACACTAACTAATGAAAAACTGTTTTTT. As protein: CASSLTTLTNEKLFF.

This clonotype showed up many times. The chain couples TRBV29-1 to TRBJ2-7; possibly TRBD1 for D (6 bases). This CDR3 region has 13 residues. Trimming shortened V by 6 bases and J by 0 bases, and 12 bases separated the two germline ends. Germline V lookup: CDR1 SQVTM, CDR2 ANQGSEA. The CDR3 DNA sequence: TGCAGCGTCTTGGACAGCTTCTCCTACGAGCAGTACTTC. Its translation: CSVLDSFSYEQYF.

This clonotype was detected ten times or more. V is TRBV28 and J is TRBJ2-3, with D perhaps assigned TRBD1 or TRBD2 (6 bases each). Germline assignment: CDR1 MDHEN and CDR2 SYDVKM. The CDR3 is 14 amino acids. V lost 8 bases and J lost 5, with 17 bases in between. The CDR3: CASLGGGRGDTQYF. The CDR3 nucleotides are TGTGCCAGCCTCGGGGGCGGAAGGGGAGATACGCAGTATTTT.

This clonotype was counted ten times or more. The V and J genes are TRBV2 and TRBJ2-7; 9 bases match TRBD2. CDR3 length equals 15 residues. Germline V CDR1 and CDR2: SNHLY, FYNNEI. Unmatched junction bases numbered 3, after V lost 1 base and J lost 2 bases. CDR3 bases: TGTGCCAGCAGTGAAGGTGGCGGGGGGGCCTACGAGCAGTACTTC. Translation: CASSEGGGGAYEQYF.

This clonotype was recorded many times. This chain uses TRBV20-1 with TRBJ2-2; the D gene is possibly TRBD2 (6 bases). The CDR3 is 13 amino acids. The V gene's germline CDR1 is DFQATT and CDR2 SNEGSKA (reference sequence). V dropped 4 bases and J dropped 5 bases, with 11 bases sitting between them. This CDR3 reads CSAIGSGTGELFF. CDR3 sequence (DNA): TGCAGTGCTATCGGGAGTGGGACCGGGGAGCTGTTTTTT.

The rearrangement joins TRBV7-9 to TRBJ2-1, with D possibly TRBD2 on 5 matching bases. The germline V and J ends were trimmed by 2 bases and 5 bases, with 10 bases remaining between them. Looked up from germline, CDR1 is SEHNR and CDR2 is FQNEAQ (reference sequence). This CDR3 is built from 14 residues. The CDR3 bases are TGTGCCAGCAGCTTAAGGGTGACTAACAATGAGCAGTTCTTC. It encodes CASSLRVTNNEQFF. Variable domain in full (rest from reference TRBV7-9 and TRBJ2-1): DTGVSQNPRHKITKRGQNVTFRCDPISEHNRLYWYRQTLGQGPEFLTYFQNEAQLEKSRLLSDRFSAERPKGSFSTLEIQRTEQGDSAMYLCASSLRVTNNEQFFGPGTRLTVL.

The sample holds many counts of this clonotype. The V and J genes are TRBV9 and TRBJ1-6; a weak D match, TRBD1 (6 bases). The CDR3 is 14 amino acids. V was clipped by 2 bases and J by 8 bases, with 11 bases between them. The V gene's germline CDR1 is SGDLS and CDR2 YYNGEE. The CDR3 reads CASSVTGGDSPLHF. CDR3 nucleotide sequence: TGTGCCAGCAGCGTGACAGGCGGAGATTCACCCCTCCACTTT.

This clonotype occurred many times. The chain recombines TRBV18 with TRBJ1-1, with D perhaps matching TRBD1 (5 bases). Germline CDR1 reads KGHSH; CDR2 reads LQKENI. With 5 bases removed from V and 11 bases from J, the gap between germline ends came to 27 bases. This CDR3 contains 16 residues. CDR3 nucleotide sequence: TGTGCCAGCTCAGATGGCCGGGACCCTCGTTTGGGCTCGGCTTTCTTT. Translating it yields CASSDGRDPRLGSAFF.

This clonotype has a count of ten or more. The rearrangement uses TRBV28 and TRBJ2-7; TRBD2 aligns across 9 bases. Germline V gives CDR1 MDHEN, CDR2 SYDVKM. CDR3 length equals 15 residues. V was pared by 6 bases and J by 6 bases, with 12 bases of the junction left unmatched. DNA for the CDR3: TGTGCCAGCAGCTTGAGCATAGCGGGAGTGCGCGAGCAGTACGTC. Translating it yields CASSLSIAGVREQYV.

This clonotype has at least ten counts. The chain couples TRBV30 to TRBJ2-7, with D uncertain. Germline V gene sequence: CDR1 GTSNPN, CDR2 SVGIG (reference sequence). CDR3 size: 11 residues. Trimming pared 5 bases from V and 1 base from J, leaving 6 bases between. For the CDR3, the DNA is TGTGCCTGGGCGGATTCCTACGAGCAGTACTTC. As protein: CAWADSYEQYF.

This sequence joins TRBV15 and TRBJ2-5, with D possibly matching TRBD1 (5 bases). The CDR3 extends over 15 amino acids. Looked up from germline, CDR1 is LNHNV and CDR2 is YYDKDF (reference sequence). V was trimmed by 0 bases and J by 1 base, leaving 9 bases between them. The CDR3 reads CATSREGRRQETQYF. The CDR3, as DNA: TGTGCCACCAGCAGAGAGGGGCGCCGCCAAGAGACCCAGTACTTC.

This clonotype has at least ten counts. J is TRBJ1-5 and V is TRBV5-1; 7 positions match TRBD1. Germline V gene lookup returns CDR1 SGHRS and CDR2 YFSETQ. V lost 0 bases, J lost 11 bases, and 8 bases stayed unmatched. CDR3 length: 14 amino acids. The CDR3 sequence: CASSLAGGGQSQHF. The CDR3 DNA reads TGCGCCAGCAGCTTGGCAGGGGGAGGACAGTCCCAGCATTTT.

This clonotype was recorded at least ten times. V usage is TRBV28 and J usage is TRBJ2-4, with 7 positions matching TRBD1. The J segment lost 4 bases and the V segment lost 5 bases, leaving 14 bases of the junction unmatched. The germline V gene encodes CDR1 MDHEN and CDR2 SYDVKM. The CDR3 sequence is 17 residues long. CDR3 in DNA: TGTGCCAGCAGTCAACCCCCACAGGGGAAGGGGAAAAACATTCAGTACTTC. As protein: CASSQPPQGKGKNIQYF.

This clonotype was recorded at least ten times. The chain couples TRBV19 to TRBJ2-1; D gene uncertain. The CDR3 is 14 amino acids. V was shortened by 3 bases and J by 4 bases, with 10 bases between the two germline ends. CDR1 and CDR2 (germline): LNHDA, SQIVND (reference sequence). The CDR3 DNA sequence: TGTGCCAGTAGTATGGGATCAATGTACAATGAGCAGTTCTTC. Protein: CASSMGSMYNEQFF.

This clonotype came up many times. The chain is built from TRBV7-9 and TRBJ2-1; 15 nucleotides align to TRBD2. Germline V gene lookup returns CDR1 SEHNR and CDR2 FQNEAQ (reference sequence). Trimming removed 6 bases from V and 8 bases from J; junction bases left unmatched: 11. This CDR3 comprises 17 residues. The CDR3 loop reads CASRRPGLAGGRDEQFF. The CDR3 nucleotides are TGTGCCAGCAGACGTCCGGGACTAGCGGGAGGACGCGATGAGCAGTTCTTC.

The chain employs TRBV10-1 and TRBJ2-2; unclear D gene. Trimming cost V 4 bases and J 6 bases, with 12 bases left between them. CDR1 is WNHNN, CDR2 SYGVQD, per germline (reference sequence). The CDR3 totals 14 residues. As DNA, the CDR3 is TGCGCCAGCAGTGGAGGAATTCAACCCGGGGAGCTGTTTTTT. It translates to CASSGGIQPGELFF.

This clonotype came up many times. The chain uses TRBV29-1 and TRBJ1-4, with D perhaps TRBD1 (6 bases). From germline, CDR1 is SQVTM and CDR2 ANQGSEA. V lost 4 bases, J lost 0 bases, and 18 bases lay in between. The CDR3 has 17 residues. CDR3 in DNA: TGCAGCGTTGGAAGGATCCGGGACACCACAACTAATGAAAAACTGTTTTTT. Translating gives CSVGRIRDTTTNEKLFF.

This clonotype was detected many times. V gene TRBV28 combines with J gene TRBJ1-2, with D maybe TRBD1 (6 bases). Germline V gene sequence: CDR1 MDHEN, CDR2 SYDVKM. Trimming took 7 bases from V and 2 from J, leaving 14 bases between them. This CDR3 comprises 14 residues. This CDR3 is CASNHHQGNYGYTF. CDR3 nucleotide sequence: TGTGCCAGCAACCACCACCAGGGGAACTATGGCTACACCTTC.

This clonotype was seen repeatedly, ten times or more. This chain connects TRBV7-9 to TRBJ2-7, with TRBD2 identical over 9 bases. J was trimmed by 5 bases and V by 2 bases; bases with no gene match: 7. Germline V CDR1 and CDR2: SEHNR, FQNEAQ (reference sequence). The CDR3 covers 15 residues. The CDR3 here is CASSLRASGIHEQYF. The CDR3 DNA reads TGTGCCAGCAGCTTAAGGGCTAGCGGGATACACGAGCAGTACTTC.

The V and J genes are TRBV29-1 and TRBJ2-3; 9 bases line up with TRBD2. Germline V lookup: CDR1 SQVTM, CDR2 ANQGSEA. The CDR3 covers 15 residues. The V gene end was trimmed by 1 base and the J gene end by 3 bases; junction bases not matched to a gene: 5. The CDR3 DNA reads TGCAGCGTTGAAGGGAGCGGGAGGAGGACAGATACGCAGTATTTT. It encodes CSVEGSGRRTDTQYF.

This clonotype was observed at least ten times. The J gene is TRBJ1-1, the V gene TRBV20-1; D perhaps matches TRBD1 (6 bases). The CDR3 is made up of 14 amino acids. Germline V gene data show CDR1 as DFQATT and CDR2 as SNEGSKA (reference sequence). V gave up 6 bases and J gave up 1 base, with 15 bases separating them. The CDR3 sequence: CSAPDGQTNTEAFF. CDR3 sequence (DNA): TGCAGTGCCCCCGACGGACAGACGAACACTGAAGCTTTCTTT.

This clonotype was recorded many times. The J gene is TRBJ1-2, the V gene TRBV3-1; D ambiguous. The CDR3 spans 12 residues. Per germline, CDR1 LGHDT and CDR2 YNNKEL (reference sequence). Between the trimmed V and J ends, which lost 5 bases and 12 bases, there was a span of 16 bases. The CDR3 DNA is TGTGCCAGCAGCTTATCGGGCCGCGATAACACCTTC. This codes for CASSLSGRDNTF. Complete variable domain (other parts from reference TRBV3-1 and TRBJ1-2): DTAVSQTPKYLVTQMGNDKSIKCEQNLGHDTMYWYKQDSKKFLKIMFSYNNKELIINETVPNRFSPKSPDKAHLNLHINSLELGDSAVYFCASSLSGRDNTFGSGTRLTVV.